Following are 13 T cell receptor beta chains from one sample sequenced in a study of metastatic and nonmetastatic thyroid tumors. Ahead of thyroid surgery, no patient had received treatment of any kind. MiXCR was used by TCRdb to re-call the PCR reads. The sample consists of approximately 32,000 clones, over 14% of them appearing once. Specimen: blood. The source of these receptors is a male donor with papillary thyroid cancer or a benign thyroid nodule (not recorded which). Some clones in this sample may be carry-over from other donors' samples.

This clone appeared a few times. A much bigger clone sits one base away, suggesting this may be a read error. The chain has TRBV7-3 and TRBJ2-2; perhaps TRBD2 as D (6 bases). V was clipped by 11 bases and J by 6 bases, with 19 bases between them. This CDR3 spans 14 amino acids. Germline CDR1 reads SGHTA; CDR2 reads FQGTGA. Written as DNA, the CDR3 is TGTGCCTTAAATAGGATGGGGACTTCCGGGGAGCTGTTTTTT. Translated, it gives CALNRMGTSGELFF. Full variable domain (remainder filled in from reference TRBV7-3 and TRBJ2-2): GAGVSQTPSNKVTEKGKYVELRCDPISGHTALYWYRQSLGQGPEFLIYFQGTGAADDSGLPNDRFFAVRPEGSVSTLKIQRTERGDSAVYLCALNRMGTSGELFFGEGSRLTVL.

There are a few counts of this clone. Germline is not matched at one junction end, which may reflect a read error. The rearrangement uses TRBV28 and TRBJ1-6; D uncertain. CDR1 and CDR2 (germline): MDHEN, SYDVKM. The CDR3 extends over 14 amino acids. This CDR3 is CASSQRSVWSPIYF. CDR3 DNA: TGTGCCAGCAGTCAGAGAAGTGTATGGTCACCCATCTACTTT.

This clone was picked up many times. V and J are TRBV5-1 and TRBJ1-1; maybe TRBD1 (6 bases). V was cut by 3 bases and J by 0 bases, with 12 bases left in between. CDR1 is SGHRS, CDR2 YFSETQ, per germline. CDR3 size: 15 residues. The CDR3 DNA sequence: TGCGCCAGCAGCTCCGGACAGACGATGAACACTGAAGCTTTCTTT. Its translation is CASSSGQTMNTEAFF.

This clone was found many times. CDR3 loop: CSALIQGGNTIYF. The CDR3 nucleotides are TGCAGTGCCCTCATACAGGGGGGAAACACCATATATTTT. The V call is TRBV20-1, the J call TRBJ1-3; TRBD1 aligns across 7 bases. After removal of 6 bases from V and 4 bases from J, the junction contained 6 bases not matched to a gene. This CDR3 contains 13 residues. Germline values: CDR1 DFQATT, CDR2 SNEGSKA (reference sequence).

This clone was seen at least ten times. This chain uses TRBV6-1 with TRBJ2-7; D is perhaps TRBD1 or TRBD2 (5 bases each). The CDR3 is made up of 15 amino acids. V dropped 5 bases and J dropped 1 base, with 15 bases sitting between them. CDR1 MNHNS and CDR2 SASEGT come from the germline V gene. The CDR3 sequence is CASSTPGPMSYEQYF. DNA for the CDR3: TGTGCCAGCAGTACGCCGGGACCGATGTCCTACGAGCAGTACTTC.

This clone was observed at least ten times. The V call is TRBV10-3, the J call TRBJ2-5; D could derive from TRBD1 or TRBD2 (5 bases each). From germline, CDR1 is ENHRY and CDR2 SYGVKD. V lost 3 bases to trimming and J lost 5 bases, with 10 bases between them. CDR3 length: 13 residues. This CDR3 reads CAISELWGETQYF. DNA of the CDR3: TGTGCCATCAGTGAATTATGGGGGGAGACCCAGTACTTC.

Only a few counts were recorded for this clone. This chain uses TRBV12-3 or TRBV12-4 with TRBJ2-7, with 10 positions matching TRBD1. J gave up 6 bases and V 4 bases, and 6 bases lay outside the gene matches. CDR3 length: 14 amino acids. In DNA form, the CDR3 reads TGTGCCAGCAGTTCGGGACAGGGGCTCCGCGAGCAGTACTTC. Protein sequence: CASSSGQGLREQYF.

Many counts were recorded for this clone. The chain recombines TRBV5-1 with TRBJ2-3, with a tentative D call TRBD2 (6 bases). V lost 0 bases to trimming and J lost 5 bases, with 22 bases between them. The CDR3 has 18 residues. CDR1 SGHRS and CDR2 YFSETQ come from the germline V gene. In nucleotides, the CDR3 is TGCGCCAGCAGCTTGGGCAAAATGGGCACGGGAGTAGTAGATACGCAGTATTTT. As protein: CASSLGKMGTGVVDTQYF.

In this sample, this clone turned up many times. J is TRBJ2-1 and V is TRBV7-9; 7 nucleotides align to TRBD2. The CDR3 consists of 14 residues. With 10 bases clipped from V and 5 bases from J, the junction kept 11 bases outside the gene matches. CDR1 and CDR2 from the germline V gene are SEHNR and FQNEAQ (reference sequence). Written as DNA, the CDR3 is TGTGCCACCTACAGCGGGGATCCCAACAATGAGCAGTTCTTC. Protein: CATYSGDPNNEQFF. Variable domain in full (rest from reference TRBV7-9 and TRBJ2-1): DTGVSQNPRHKITKRGQNVTFRCDPISEHNRLYWYRQTLGQGPEFLTYFQNEAQLEKSRLLSDRFSAERPKGSFSTLEIQRTEQGDSAMYLCATYSGDPNNEQFFGPGTRLTVL.

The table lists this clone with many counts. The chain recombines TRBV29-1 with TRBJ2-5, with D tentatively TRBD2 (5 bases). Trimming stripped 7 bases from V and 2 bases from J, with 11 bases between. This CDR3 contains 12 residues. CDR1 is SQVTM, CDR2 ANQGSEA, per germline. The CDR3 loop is CSANGIQETQYF. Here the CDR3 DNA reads TGCAGCGCGAACGGGATTCAAGAGACCCAGTACTTC.

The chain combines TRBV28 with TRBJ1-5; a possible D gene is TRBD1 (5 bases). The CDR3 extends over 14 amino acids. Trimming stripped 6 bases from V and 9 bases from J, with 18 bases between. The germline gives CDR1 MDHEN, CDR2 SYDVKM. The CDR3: CASRAGTADGPQHF. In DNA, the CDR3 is TGTGCCAGCAGGGCTGGGACCGCTGATGGGCCCCAGCATTTT.

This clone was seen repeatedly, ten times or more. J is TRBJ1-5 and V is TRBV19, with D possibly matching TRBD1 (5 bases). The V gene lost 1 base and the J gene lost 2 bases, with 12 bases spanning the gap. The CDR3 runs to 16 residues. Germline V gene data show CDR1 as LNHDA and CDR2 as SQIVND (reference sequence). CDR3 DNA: TGTGCCAGTAGTATAGTTCGCGGGGCCGGCAATCAGCCCCAGCATTTT. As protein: CASSIVRGAGNQPQHF.

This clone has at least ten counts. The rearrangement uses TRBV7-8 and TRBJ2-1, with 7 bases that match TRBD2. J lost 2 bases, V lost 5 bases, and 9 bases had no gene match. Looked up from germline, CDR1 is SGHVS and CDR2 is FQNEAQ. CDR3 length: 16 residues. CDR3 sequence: CASSPSGTSAYNEQFF. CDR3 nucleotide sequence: TGTGCCAGCAGCCCCTCGGGTACTAGCGCCTACAATGAGCAGTTCTTC.